This TCR beta chain is from a study of molecular identifiers for immune sequencing clone quantification. Whole-study results and caveats: Clones carrying above 20 RNA copies accounted for over 97% of effector molecules, under 1% in naive cells.

J gave up 2 bases and V 5 bases, and 6 bases lay outside the gene matches. Per the germline V gene, CDR1 is LNHDA and CDR2 is SQIVND (reference sequence). The CDR3 totals 14 residues. Comment on this clonotype: Its antigen is unidentified.

It was with previously described methods and listed TCR primers that bulk TCR libraries were made. TCRdb independently ran MiXCR on the PCR reads; one entry per CDR3 protein. The sample lists about 640,000 distinct CDR3 sequences; around 20% were seen once. The sequence derives from a human donor in good health. Some libraries in this study had Jurkat cell RNA spiked in. Sequenced sample: naive CD8+ T cells from blood, with Jurkat cell RNA spiked in. Regarding subset: FACS-sorted CD8+CD4-CCR7+CD45RA+ naive T cells. The rearrangement links TRBV19 to TRBJ2-7; 7 bases align to TRBD1. The CDR3 bases are TGTGCCAGTAGTGACACAGGGGAACCCTACGAGCAGTACTTC. It specifies CASSDTGEPYEQYF. The full variable domain, completed using reference TRBV19 and TRBJ2-7, is DGGITQSPKYLFRKEGQNVTLSCEQNLNHDAMYWYRQDPGQGLRLIYYSQIVNDFQKGDIAEGYSVSREKKESFPLTVTSAQKNPTAFYLCASSDTGEPYEQYFGPGTRLTVT.